This T cell receptor beta chain was sequenced during a study of memory CD4+ T cells and cytomegalovirus serostatus. About the study: Of the healthy Belgian adults, fewer than 10 were CMV seropositive and approximately 24 seronegative. The study, taken as a whole, reports: The CMV-associated TCR signature appears largely within the CD4+ memory repertoire. Of 150 to 200 reported CMV TCRbeta sequences, roughly 67 were found in memory CD4+ repertoires.

The sort gate was single viable CD3+CD4+CD8-CD45RO+ cells for memory CD4+ T cells. The germline V gene encodes CDR1 SGHRS and CDR2 YFSETQ. The CDR3 is 16 amino acids. Trimming cost V 4 bases and J 2 bases; bases outside gene matches: 8. Authors' analysis steps: Out-of-frame sequences were removed, leaving around 2.2 million distinct TCRbeta sequences. The repertoire was sequenced with immunoSEQ multiplex PCR; TCRdb's copy has only in-frame clones and lacks some. V and J calls and clone size come straight from that table; D and trimming were deduced from the DNA. The sample holds tens of thousands of clones, around 72% seen once. Details on this clone: Its antigen is not identified.

This sequence joins TRBV5-1 and TRBJ2-3; 9 bases agree with TRBD1. The source is an adult in good health and CMV-seronegative. The sequenced material came from memory CD4+ T cells from blood. CDR3 nucleotide sequence: TGCGCCAGCAGCGCCATCGACAGGGGGTACACAGATACGCAGTATTTT. It translates to CASSAIDRGYTDTQYF.